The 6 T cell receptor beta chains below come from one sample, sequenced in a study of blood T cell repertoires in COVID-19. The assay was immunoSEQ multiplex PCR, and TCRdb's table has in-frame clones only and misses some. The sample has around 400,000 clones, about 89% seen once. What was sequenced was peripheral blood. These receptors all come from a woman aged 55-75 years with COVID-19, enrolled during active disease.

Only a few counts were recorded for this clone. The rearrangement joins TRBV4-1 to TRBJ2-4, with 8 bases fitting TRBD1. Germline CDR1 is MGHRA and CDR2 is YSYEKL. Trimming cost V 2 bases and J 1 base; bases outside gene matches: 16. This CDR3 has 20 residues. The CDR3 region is CASSQQEQGARVGAKNIQYF. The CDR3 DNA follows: TGCGCCAGCAGCCAACAGGAGCAGGGGGCGCGGGTGGGCGCCAAAAACATTCAGTACTTC.

The CDR3 here is CASSEYADTYGYTF. CDR3 coding DNA: TGTGCCAGCAGTGAATATGCCGATACTTATGGCTACACCTTC. The chain has TRBV6-1 and TRBJ1-2, with D hard to call. The CDR3 is 14 residues long. Per the germline V gene, CDR1 is MNHNS and CDR2 is SASEGT. V lost 2 bases to trimming and J lost 5 bases, with 12 bases between them.

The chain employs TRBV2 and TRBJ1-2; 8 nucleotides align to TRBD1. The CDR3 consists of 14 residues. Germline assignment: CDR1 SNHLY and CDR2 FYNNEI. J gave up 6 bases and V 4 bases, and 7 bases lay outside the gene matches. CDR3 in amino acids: CASSGWTGMDGYTF. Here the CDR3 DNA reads TGTGCCAGCAGTGGTTGGACAGGGATGGATGGCTACACCTTC.

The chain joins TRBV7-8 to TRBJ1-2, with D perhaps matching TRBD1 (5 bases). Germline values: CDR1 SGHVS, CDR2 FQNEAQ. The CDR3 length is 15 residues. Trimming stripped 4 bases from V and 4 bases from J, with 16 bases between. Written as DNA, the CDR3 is TGTGCCAGCAGCTCCCATTGGTCCCAGGGCTATGGCTACACCTTC. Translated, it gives CASSSHWSQGYGYTF.

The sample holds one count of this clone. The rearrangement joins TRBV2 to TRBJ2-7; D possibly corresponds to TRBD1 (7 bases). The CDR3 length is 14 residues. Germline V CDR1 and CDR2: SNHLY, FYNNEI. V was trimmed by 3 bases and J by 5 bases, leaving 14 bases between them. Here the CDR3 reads CASSDVGRGDEQYF. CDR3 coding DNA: TGTGCCAGCAGTGACGTGGGCAGGGGGGACGAGCAGTACTTC.

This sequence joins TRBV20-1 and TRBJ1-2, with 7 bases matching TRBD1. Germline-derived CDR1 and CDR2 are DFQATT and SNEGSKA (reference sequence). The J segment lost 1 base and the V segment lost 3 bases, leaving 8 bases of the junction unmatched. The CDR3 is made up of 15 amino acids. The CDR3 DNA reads TGCAGTGCTAGTCCAGGGACAGACAGTAACTATGGCTACACCTTC. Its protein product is CSASPGTDSNYGYTF.